These T cell receptor beta chains were read from a single sample in a study of CD8+ T cells in alopecia areata. Repertoires were generated with immunoSEQ multiplex PCR, while TCRdb's copy carries only in-frame clones and drops some. The data show a few hundred thousand clones, roughly three fifths seen once. Sequencing was carried out using CD8+ T cells sorted from blood. The receptors originated from a human donor in good health. Each CDR3 is given with its conserved first and last residue. Fields, in order: D gene, clone size, V gene, J gene, CDR3 protein, CDR3 DNA. A D gene is named only where the DNA matches it firmly. Clone size appears in some rows only: once, few, many, or a class for an expanded clone.

D: .; size: .; V: TRBV29-1; J: TRBJ2-7; CDR3: CSVASRGGEQYF; DNA: TGCAGCGTTGCAAGCAGGGGTGGAGAGCAGTACTTC
D: .; size: once; V: TRBV30; J: TRBJ2-7; CDR3: CAWSAGAYEQYF; DNA: TGTGCCTGGAGCGCAGGGGCCTACGAGCAGTACTTC
D: TRBD1; size: .; V: TRBV14; J: TRBJ1-2; CDR3: CASSPGTGGAHYGYTF; DNA: TGTGCCAGCAGCCCCGGGACAGGGGGCGCCCACTATGGCTACACCTTC
D: .; size: .; V: TRBV9; J: TRBJ2-7; CDR3: CASSVGTASEQYF; DNA: TGTGCCAGCAGCGTAGGGACAGCTTCCGAGCAGTACTTC
D: .; size: few; V: TRBV19; J: TRBJ1-5; CDR3: CASSIGWGPQHF; DNA: TGTGCCAGTAGTATCGGCTGGGGGCCCCAGCATTTT
D: .; size: few; V: TRBV4-2; J: TRBJ2-5; CDR3: CASSQEDAEGGSATQYF; DNA: TGTGCCAGCAGCCAAGAGGACGCGGAGGGGGGCTCAGCGACCCAGTACTTC
D: TRBD2; size: once; V: TRBV7-9; J: TRBJ2-3; CDR3: CASSLSLAGGLEDTQYF; DNA: TGTGCCAGCAGCTTAAGCCTAGCGGGGGGGCTAGAAGATACGCAGTATTTT
D: TRBD1; size: .; V: TRBV5-6; J: TRBJ1-6; CDR3: CASSSGQGVLSSPLHF; DNA: TGTGCCAGCAGCTCGGGACAGGGAGTTCTGAGTTCACCCCTCCACTTT
D: .; size: .; V: TRBV29-1; J: TRBJ1-2; CDR3: CSAGTTDPSYGYTF; DNA: TGCAGCGCCGGGACAACCGACCCTAGCTATGGCTACACCTTC
D: TRBD1; size: .; V: TRBV4-2; J: TRBJ2-7; CDR3: CASSQGQGPTYEQYF; DNA: TGTGCCAGCAGCCAAGGACAGGGACCTACCTACGAGCAGTACTTC
D: .; size: .; V: TRBV9; J: TRBJ1-1; CDR3: CASSVEGAGANTEAFF; DNA: TGTGCCAGCAGCGTAGAAGGCGCAGGGGCGAACACTGAAGCTTTCTTT
D: .; size: .; V: TRBV6-1; J: TRBJ2-7; CDR3: CASSQGGSGSYEQYF; DNA: TGTGCCAGCAGTCAGGGGGGTAGCGGATCCTACGAGCAGTACTTC
D: TRBD1; size: few; V: TRBV7-9; J: TRBJ1-1; CDR3: CASSLVGQGANTEAFF; DNA: TGTGCCAGCAGCTTAGTGGGACAGGGGGCGAACACTGAAGCTTTCTTT
D: .; size: .; V: TRBV6-1; J: TRBJ1-5; CDR3: CASSEVGRSNQPQHF; DNA: TGTGCCAGCAGTGAAGTCGGACGTAGCAATCAGCCCCAGCATTTT